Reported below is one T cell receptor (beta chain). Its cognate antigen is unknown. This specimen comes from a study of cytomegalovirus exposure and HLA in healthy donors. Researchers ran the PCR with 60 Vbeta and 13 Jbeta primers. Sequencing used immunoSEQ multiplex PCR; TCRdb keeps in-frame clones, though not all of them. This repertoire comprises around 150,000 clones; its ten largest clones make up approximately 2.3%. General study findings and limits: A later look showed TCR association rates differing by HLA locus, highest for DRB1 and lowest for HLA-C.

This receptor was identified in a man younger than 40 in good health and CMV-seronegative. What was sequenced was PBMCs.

The CDR3 region has the DNA TGCGCCAGCAGCCCGGGGGGCTCCTACAATGAGCAGTTCTTC. It yields the protein CASSPGGSYNEQFF. The chain combines TRBV5-1 with TRBJ2-1; 7 nucleotides match TRBD2. V was clipped by 4 bases and J by 0 bases; unmatched bases: 1. This CDR3 is 14 amino acids long. CDR1 and CDR2 (germline): SGHRS, YFSETQ.